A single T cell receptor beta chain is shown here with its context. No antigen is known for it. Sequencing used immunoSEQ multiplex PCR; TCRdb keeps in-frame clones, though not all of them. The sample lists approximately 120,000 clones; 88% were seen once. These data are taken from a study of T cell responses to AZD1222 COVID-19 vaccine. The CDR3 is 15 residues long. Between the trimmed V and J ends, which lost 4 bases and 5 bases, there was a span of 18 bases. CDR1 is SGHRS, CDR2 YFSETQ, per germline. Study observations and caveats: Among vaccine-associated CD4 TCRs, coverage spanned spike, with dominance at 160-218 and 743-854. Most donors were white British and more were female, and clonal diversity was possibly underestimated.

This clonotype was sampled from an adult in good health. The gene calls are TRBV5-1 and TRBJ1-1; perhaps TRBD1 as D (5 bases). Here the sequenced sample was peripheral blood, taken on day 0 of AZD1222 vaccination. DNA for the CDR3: TGCGCCAGCAGCAGCCCCGGGGGGTCGGATACTGAAGCTTTCTTT. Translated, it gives CASSSPGGSDTEAFF.